This T cell receptor (beta chain) was obtained from a study of blood T cell repertoires in COVID-19. Study-level information: The study drew acute and convalescent COVID-19 samples from the United States, Italy and Spain. The cDNA or gDNA used as material had been derived from T cells, B-cell-depleted T cells, or PBMCs.

V was shortened by 3 bases and J by 6 bases, with 8 bases between the two germline ends. CDR3 length equals 12 residues. CDR1 and CDR2 from the germline V gene are DFQATT and SNEGSKA (reference sequence). In the study's own analysis: Reference gene primer amplification gave nucleated cell count estimates. TCRdb's table, derived via immunoSEQ multiplex PCR, lists solely in-frame clones and lacks some. That table supplies the V and J calls and clone size; D and trimming were determined from the DNA. The repertoire holds 70,000 to 80,000 clones, with 85% to 95% as singletons. The sequenced material came from peripheral blood. V usage is TRBV20-1 and J usage is TRBJ1-4, with unresolved D. The clonotype originates from a woman aged 55-70 years with active COVID-19. The CDR3 region is CSASPGYEKLFF. CDR3 bases: TGCAGTGCTAGTCCGGGTTATGAAAAACTGTTTTTT.